This T cell receptor beta chain was captured by sequencing in a study of CD8 T cells in Susac syndrome. Random hexamers primed reverse transcription of about 0.5 to 1 ug RNA. TCRdb called the immunoSEQ multiplex PCR reads again in MiXCR, with one record for every CDR3 protein. The sample contains approximately 180,000 distinct CDR3 sequences, roughly 94% of which appear only once. The germline V gene has CDR1 SGHDN and CDR2 FVKESK. V lost 9 bases, J lost 5 bases, and 12 bases lay in between. The CDR3 runs 12 residues. J is TRBJ2-3 and V is TRBV14; D remains ambiguous. The TCR sequence derives from a human donor with Susac syndrome. The sequenced sample consisted of CD4+ T cells from PBMCs. CDR3 in amino acids: CASATVGDTQYF. The CDR3 DNA reads TGTGCCAGTGCGACCGTCGGAGATACGCAGTATTTT.